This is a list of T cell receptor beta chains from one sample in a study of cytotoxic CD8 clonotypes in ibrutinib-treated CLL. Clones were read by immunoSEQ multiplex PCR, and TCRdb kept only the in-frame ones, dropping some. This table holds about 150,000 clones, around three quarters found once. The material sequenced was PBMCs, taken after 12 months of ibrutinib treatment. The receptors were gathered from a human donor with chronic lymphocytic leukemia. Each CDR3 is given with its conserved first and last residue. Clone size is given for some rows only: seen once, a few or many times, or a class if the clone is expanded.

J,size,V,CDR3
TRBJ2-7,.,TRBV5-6,CASSLLQGTYEQYF
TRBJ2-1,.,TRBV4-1,CASSQGQGGQGEQFF
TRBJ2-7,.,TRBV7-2,CASSPSGLPVYEQYF
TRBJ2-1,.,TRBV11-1,CASSLDIRESSYNEQFF
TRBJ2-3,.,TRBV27,CASSLGREGRGTDTQYF
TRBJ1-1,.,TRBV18,CASSSETNTEAFF
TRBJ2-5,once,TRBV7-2,CASSSGLAGGSHQETQYF
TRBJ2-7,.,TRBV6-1,CASSDLGQGLSYEQYF
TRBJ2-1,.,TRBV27,CASRRGGAGNEQFF
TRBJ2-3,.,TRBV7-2,CASSLGTSGSADTQYF
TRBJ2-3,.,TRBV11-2,CASSIVLGDTQYF
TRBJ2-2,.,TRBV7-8,CASSLEILLAEYTGELFF
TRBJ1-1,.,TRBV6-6,CASRGLGTEAFF
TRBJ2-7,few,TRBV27,CASGARDIPYEQYF
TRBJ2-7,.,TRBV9,CASSVSPWAYEQYF
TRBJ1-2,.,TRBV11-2,CASSLVVPRKGGNYGYTF
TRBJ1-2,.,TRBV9,CASSTQGAYYGYTF
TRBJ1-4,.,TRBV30,CAWSTLDPTNEKLFF
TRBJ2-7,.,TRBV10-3,CAISDRDRGKDEQYF
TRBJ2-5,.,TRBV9,CASSGPSGRVAETQYF
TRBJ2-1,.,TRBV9,CASSVAWGLLYNEQFF
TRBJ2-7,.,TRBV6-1,CASSEGLAGSYEQYF
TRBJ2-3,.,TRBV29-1,CSVGSGSRTDTQYF
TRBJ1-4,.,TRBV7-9,CASSLPGIAEKLFF
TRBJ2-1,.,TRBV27,CASTPSRGTSGRYEQFF
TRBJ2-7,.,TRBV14,CASRNSYEQYF
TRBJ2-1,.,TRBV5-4,CASSRTVYGSYNEQFF